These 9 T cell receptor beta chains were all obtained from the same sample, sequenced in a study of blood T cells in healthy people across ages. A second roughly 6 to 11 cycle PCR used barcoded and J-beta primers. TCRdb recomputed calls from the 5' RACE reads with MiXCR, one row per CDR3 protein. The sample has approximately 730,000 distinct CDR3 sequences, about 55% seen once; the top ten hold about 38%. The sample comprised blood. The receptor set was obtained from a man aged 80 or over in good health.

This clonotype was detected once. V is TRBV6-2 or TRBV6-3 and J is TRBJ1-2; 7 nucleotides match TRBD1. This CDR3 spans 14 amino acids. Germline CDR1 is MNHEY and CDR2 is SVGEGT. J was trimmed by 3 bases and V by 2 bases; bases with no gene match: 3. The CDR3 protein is CASSYAGTDYGYTF. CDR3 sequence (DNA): TGTGCCAGCAGTTACGCCGGGACAGACTATGGCTACACCTTC.

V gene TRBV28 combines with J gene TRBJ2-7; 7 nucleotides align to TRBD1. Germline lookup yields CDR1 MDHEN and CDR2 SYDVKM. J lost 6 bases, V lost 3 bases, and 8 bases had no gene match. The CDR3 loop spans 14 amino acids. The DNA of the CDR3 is TGTGCCAGCAGTTTTGATCAGGGGGACGGCGAGCAGTACTTC. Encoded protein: CASSFDQGDGEQYF.

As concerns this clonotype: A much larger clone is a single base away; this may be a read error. CDR3 in amino acids: CASSSSGGPYNEQFF. CDR3 bases: TGTGCCAGCAGCTCAAGCGGGGGACCGTACAATGAGCAGTTCTTC. The J gene is TRBJ2-1, the V gene TRBV7-3; 8 nucleotides match TRBD2. J was trimmed by 4 bases and V by 4 bases; bases with no gene match: 6. CDR1 SGHTA and CDR2 FQGTGA come from the germline V gene. The CDR3 has 15 residues.

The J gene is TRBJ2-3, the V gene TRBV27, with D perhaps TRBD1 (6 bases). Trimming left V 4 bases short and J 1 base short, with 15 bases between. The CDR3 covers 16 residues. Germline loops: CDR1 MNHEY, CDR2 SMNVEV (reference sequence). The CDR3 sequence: CASSSPQGSGTDTQYF. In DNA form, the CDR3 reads TGTGCCAGCAGTTCCCCTCAGGGGTCTGGCACAGATACGCAGTATTTT.

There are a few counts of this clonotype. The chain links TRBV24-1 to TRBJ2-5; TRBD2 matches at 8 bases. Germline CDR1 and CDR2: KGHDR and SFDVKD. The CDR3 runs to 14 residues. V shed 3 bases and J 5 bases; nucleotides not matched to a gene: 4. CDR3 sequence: CATSDQSGSETQYF. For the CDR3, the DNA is TGTGCCACCAGTGATCAAAGCGGGAGCGAGACCCAGTACTTC.

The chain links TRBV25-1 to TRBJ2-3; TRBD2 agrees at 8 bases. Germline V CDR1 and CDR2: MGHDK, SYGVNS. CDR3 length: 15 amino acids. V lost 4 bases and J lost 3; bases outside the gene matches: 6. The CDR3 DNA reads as TGTGCCAGCAGTGTGGAGCGGGAGTTTACAGATACGCAGTATTTT. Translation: CASSVEREFTDTQYF.

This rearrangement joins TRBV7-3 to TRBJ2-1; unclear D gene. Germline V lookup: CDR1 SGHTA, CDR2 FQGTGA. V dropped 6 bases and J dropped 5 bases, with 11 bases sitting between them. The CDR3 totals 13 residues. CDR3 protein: CASSFRGNNEQFF. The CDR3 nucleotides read TGTGCCAGCAGTTTTCGTGGCAACAATGAGCAGTTCTTC.

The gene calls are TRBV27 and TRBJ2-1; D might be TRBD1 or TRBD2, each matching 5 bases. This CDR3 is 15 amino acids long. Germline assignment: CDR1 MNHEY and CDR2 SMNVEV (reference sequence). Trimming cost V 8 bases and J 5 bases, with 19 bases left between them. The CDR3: CASSKSGTQNNEQFF. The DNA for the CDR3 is TGTGCCAGCTCAAAATCCGGGACGCAGAACAATGAGCAGTTCTTC.

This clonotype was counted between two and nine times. The CDR3 DNA follows: TGTGCCAGCAGCGTAGTGTTGGTAGAGCAGTTCTTC. It codes for CASSVVLVEQFF. The J gene is TRBJ2-1, the V gene TRBV9; D call uncertain. CDR1 SGDLS and CDR2 YYNGEE come from the germline V gene. There are 12 residues in the CDR3. The V end was cut by 0 bases, the J end by 10 bases, with 8 bases between.